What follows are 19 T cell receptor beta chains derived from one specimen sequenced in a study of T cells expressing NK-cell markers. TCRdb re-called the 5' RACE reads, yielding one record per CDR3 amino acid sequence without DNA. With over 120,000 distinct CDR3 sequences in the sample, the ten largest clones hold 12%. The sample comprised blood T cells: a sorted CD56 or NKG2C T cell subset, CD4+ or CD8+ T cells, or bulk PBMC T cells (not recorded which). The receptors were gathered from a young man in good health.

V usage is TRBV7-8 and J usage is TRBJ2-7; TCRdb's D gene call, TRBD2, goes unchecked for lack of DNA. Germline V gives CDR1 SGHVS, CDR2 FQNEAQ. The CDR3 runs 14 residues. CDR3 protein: CASSPSGSGSEQYF. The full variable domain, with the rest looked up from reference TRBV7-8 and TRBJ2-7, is GAGVSQSPRYKVAKRGQDVALRCDPISGHVSLFWYQQALGQGPEFLTYFQNEAQLDKSGLPSDRFFAERPEGSVSTLKIQRTQQEDSAVYLCASSPSGSGSEQYFGPGTRLTVT.

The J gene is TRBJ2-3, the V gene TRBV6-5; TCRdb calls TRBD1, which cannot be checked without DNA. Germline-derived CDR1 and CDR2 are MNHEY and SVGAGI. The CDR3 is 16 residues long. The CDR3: CASSYMGTGATDTQYF.

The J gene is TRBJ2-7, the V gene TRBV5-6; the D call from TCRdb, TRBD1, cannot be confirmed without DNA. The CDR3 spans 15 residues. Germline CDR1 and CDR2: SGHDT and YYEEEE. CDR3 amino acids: CASSFFSEGDYEQYF. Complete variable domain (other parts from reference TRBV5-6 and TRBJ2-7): DAGVTQSPTHLIKTRGQQVTLRCSPKSGHDTVSWYQQALGQGPQFIFQYYEEEERQRGNFPDRFSGHQFPNYSSELNVNALLLGDSALYLCASSFFSEGDYEQYFGPGTRLTVT.

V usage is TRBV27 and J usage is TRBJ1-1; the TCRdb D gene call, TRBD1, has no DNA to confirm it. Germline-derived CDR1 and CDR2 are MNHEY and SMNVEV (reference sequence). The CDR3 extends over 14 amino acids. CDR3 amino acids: CASSFGAGNTEAFF.

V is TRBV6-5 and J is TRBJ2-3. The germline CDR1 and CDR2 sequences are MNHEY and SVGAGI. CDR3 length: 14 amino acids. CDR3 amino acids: CASSYQFGTDTQYF.

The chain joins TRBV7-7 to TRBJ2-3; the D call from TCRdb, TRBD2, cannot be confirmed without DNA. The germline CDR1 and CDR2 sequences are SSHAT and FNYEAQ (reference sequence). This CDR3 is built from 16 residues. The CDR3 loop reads CASSLRSGSGTDTQYF.

This CDR3 is CASRSTTRIYNEQFF. The rearrangement uses TRBV11-2 and TRBJ2-1; TCRdb's D call, TRBD2, is unchecked because there is no DNA. Germline V CDR1 and CDR2: SGHAT, FQNNGV. The CDR3 runs 15 residues. Filled out from reference TRBV11-2 and TRBJ2-1, the complete variable domain reads EAGVAQSPRYKIIEKRQSVAFWCNPISGHATLYWYQQILGQGPKLLIQFQNNGVVDDSQLPKDRFSAERLKGVDSTLKIQPAKLEDSAVYLCASRSTTRIYNEQFFGPGTRLTVL.

This CDR3 is CSAVHQDYYGYTF. The chain uses TRBV20-1 and TRBJ1-2. This CDR3 is built from 13 residues. CDR1 is DFQATT and CDR2 is SNEGSKA in the germline V gene (reference sequence).

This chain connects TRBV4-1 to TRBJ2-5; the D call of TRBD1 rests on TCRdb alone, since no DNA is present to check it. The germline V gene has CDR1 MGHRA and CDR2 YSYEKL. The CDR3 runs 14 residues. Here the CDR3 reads CASSQWGGQETQYF.

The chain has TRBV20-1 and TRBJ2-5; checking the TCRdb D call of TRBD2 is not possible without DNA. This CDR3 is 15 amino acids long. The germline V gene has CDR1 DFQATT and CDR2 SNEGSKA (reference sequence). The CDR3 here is CSARPGTSVQETQYF.

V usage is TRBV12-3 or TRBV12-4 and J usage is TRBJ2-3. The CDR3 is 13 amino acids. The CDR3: CASRTGESDTQYF.

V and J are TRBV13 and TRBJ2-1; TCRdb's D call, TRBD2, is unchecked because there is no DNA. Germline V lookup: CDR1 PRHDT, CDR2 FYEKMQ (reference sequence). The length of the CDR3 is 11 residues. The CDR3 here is CASSSQREQFF. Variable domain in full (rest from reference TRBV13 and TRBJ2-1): AAGVIQSPRHLIKEKRETATLKCYPIPRHDTVYWYQQGPGQDPQFLISFYEKMQSDKGSIPDRFSAQQFSDYHSELNMSSLELGDSALYFCASSSQREQFFGPGTRLTVL.

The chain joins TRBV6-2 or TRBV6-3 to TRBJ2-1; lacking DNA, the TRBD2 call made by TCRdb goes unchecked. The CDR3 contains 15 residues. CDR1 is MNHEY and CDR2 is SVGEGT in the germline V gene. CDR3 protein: CASSYYRGEVDEQFF.

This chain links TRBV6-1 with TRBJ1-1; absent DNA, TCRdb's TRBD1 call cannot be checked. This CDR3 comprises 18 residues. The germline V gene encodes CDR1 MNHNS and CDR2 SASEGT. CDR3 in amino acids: CASSQQTGTRGPNTEAFF.

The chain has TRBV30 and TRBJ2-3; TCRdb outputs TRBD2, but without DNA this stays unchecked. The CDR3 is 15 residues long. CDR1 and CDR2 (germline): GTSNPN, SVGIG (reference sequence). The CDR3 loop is CAWSGRDYPTDTQYF.

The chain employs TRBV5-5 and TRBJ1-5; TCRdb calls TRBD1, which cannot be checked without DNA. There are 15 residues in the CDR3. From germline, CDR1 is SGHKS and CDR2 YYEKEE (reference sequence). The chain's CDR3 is CASSADRAGNQPQHF. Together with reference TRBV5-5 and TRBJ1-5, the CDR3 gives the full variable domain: DAGVTQSPTHLIKTRGQQVTLRCSPISGHKSVSWYQQVLGQGPQFIFQYYEKEERGRGNFPDRFSARQFPNYSSELNVNALLLGDSALYLCASSADRAGNQPQHFGDGTRLSIL.

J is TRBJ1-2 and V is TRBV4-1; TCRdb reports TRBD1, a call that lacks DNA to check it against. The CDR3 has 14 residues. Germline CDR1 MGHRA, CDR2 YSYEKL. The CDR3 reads CASSLGQGYDGYTF.

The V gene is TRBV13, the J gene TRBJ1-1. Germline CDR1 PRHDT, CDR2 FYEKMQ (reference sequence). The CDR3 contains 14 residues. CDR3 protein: CASSLDVQGLEAFF. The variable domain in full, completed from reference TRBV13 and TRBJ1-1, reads AAGVIQSPRHLIKEKRETATLKCYPIPRHDTVYWYQQGPGQDPQFLISFYEKMQSDKGSIPDRFSAQQFSDYHSELNMSSLELGDSALYFCASSLDVQGLEAFFGQGTRLTVV.

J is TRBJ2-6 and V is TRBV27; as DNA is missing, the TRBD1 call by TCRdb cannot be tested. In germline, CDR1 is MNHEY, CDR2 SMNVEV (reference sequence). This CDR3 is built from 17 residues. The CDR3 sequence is CASRVLSVSSGANVLTF.